A selection of T cell receptor beta chains follows, all from one sample in a study of cytomegalovirus exposure and HLA in healthy donors. Libraries were prepared by immunoSEQ multiplex PCR; TCRdb keeps only in-frame clonotypes and omits some of them. Seen here are 130,000 or so clones, just under 80% observed once, and the top ten hold less than 2%. The sequenced material came from PBMCs. The source is a woman aged 18-29 years in good health and CMV-seronegative. Both conserved end residues are part of each CDR3. D genes are given only for firm matches. Not all rows give a size; the values are once, few, many and, for expanded clones, a class.

abundance: .; d_gene: TRBD1; v_gene: TRBV30; j_gene: TRBJ2-5; CDR3nt: TGTGCCTGGAGCAAGGACAGGGGGAGAGAGACCCAGTACTTC; CDR3aa: CAWSKDRGRETQYF
abundance: .; d_gene: .; v_gene: TRBV5-6; j_gene: TRBJ1-2; CDR3nt: TGTGCCAGCAGCTTCAATAACTATGGCTACACCTTC; CDR3aa: CASSFNNYGYTF
abundance: few; d_gene: .; v_gene: TRBV29-1; j_gene: TRBJ1-1; CDR3nt: TGCAGCGTTGAAGTCACGAGGGAGACTGAAGCTTTCTTT; CDR3aa: CSVEVTRETEAFF
abundance: .; d_gene: TRBD1; v_gene: TRBV7-2; j_gene: TRBJ1-2; CDR3nt: TGTGCCAGCAGCACAGGGGGTGACGATTATGGCTACACCTTC; CDR3aa: CASSTGGDDYGYTF
abundance: few; d_gene: TRBD2; v_gene: TRBV6-1; j_gene: TRBJ2-3; CDR3nt: TGTGCCAGCCTCACTAGCGGGACAGATACGCAGTATTTT; CDR3aa: CASLTSGTDTQYF
abundance: .; d_gene: .; v_gene: TRBV2; j_gene: TRBJ1-2; CDR3nt: TGTGCCAGCAGTGAATTGGGCAGGAACTATGGCTACACCTTC; CDR3aa: CASSELGRNYGYTF
abundance: .; d_gene: .; v_gene: TRBV19; j_gene: TRBJ1-1; CDR3nt: TGTGCCAGTAGTATATCGTCGAGGGTGGAGAAAGCTTTCTTT; CDR3aa: CASSISSRVEKAFF
abundance: .; d_gene: TRBD2; v_gene: TRBV14; j_gene: TRBJ2-7; CDR3nt: TGTGCCAGCAGCCAAGAAGGAGGACTAGCGGGCCGGGGGCAGTACTTC; CDR3aa: CASSQEGGLAGRGQYF
abundance: .; d_gene: TRBD2; v_gene: TRBV7-2; j_gene: TRBJ2-7; CDR3nt: TGTGCCAGCAGCTTTGCGGGAGTCTACGAGCAGTACTTC; CDR3aa: CASSFAGVYEQYF
abundance: .; d_gene: .; v_gene: TRBV2; j_gene: TRBJ1-2; CDR3nt: TGTGCCAGCAGTGAGTCCTCCGCGGGCTACACCTTC; CDR3aa: CASSESSAGYTF
abundance: .; d_gene: .; v_gene: TRBV9; j_gene: TRBJ2-3; CDR3nt: TGTGCCAGCAGCGTACTCACGGTACCCACAGATACGCAGTATTTT; CDR3aa: CASSVLTVPTDTQYF
abundance: .; d_gene: .; v_gene: TRBV6-6; j_gene: TRBJ2-5; CDR3nt: TGTGCCAGCAGTTCCCTCGGTCAAGAGACCCAGTACTTC; CDR3aa: CASSSLGQETQYF
abundance: .; d_gene: .; v_gene: TRBV9; j_gene: TRBJ2-1; CDR3nt: TGTGCCAGCAGCGTGGGCCGGGACTCGACCTACAGTGAGCAGTTCTTC; CDR3aa: CASSVGRDSTYSEQFF
abundance: .; d_gene: .; v_gene: TRBV6-1; j_gene: TRBJ1-5; CDR3nt: TGTGCCAGCAGTCCTAAAGGGCGGGGTCAGCCCCAGCATTTT; CDR3aa: CASSPKGRGQPQHF
abundance: .; d_gene: .; v_gene: TRBV4-1; j_gene: TRBJ2-7; CDR3nt: TGCGCCAGCAGCCAAGATCACGGCTACGAGCAGTACTTC; CDR3aa: CASSQDHGYEQYF
abundance: .; d_gene: TRBD1; v_gene: TRBV5-5; j_gene: TRBJ2-2; CDR3nt: TGTGCCAGCAGCTCCCCGGGACAGGGGGCTCGGGAGCTGTTTTTT; CDR3aa: CASSSPGQGARELFF
abundance: .; d_gene: .; v_gene: TRBV18; j_gene: TRBJ1-2; CDR3nt: TGTGCCAGCTCACCAGAGACAGACTCTGGCTATGGCTACACCTTC; CDR3aa: CASSPETDSGYGYTF
abundance: .; d_gene: .; v_gene: TRBV5-1; j_gene: TRBJ1-4; CDR3nt: TGCGCCAGCAGCCCATTACAGGGAAGGGATGAAAAACTGTTTTTT; CDR3aa: CASSPLQGRDEKLFF
abundance: .; d_gene: .; v_gene: TRBV2; j_gene: TRBJ1-5; CDR3nt: TGTGCCAGCAGTCTGGGGGCCAGTCAGCCCCAGCATTTT; CDR3aa: CASSLGASQPQHF
abundance: .; d_gene: TRBD1; v_gene: TRBV29-1; j_gene: TRBJ1-1; CDR3nt: TGCAGCTGCCGAGGGGGACTGGACAGGGGGGTAGGAAGTGGGGTGAACACTGAAGCTTTCTTT; CDR3aa: CSCRGGLDRGVGSGVNTEAFF
abundance: few; d_gene: .; v_gene: TRBV18; j_gene: TRBJ1-1; CDR3nt: TGTGCCAGCTCACCACTAGGGGGGGGGAACACTGAAGCTTTCTTT; CDR3aa: CASSPLGGGNTEAFF
abundance: .; d_gene: TRBD2; v_gene: TRBV7-6; j_gene: TRBJ2-2; CDR3nt: TGTGCCAGCAGCCGGGGGGGGGCCACCGGGGAGCTGTTTTTT; CDR3aa: CASSRGGATGELFF
abundance: .; d_gene: .; v_gene: TRBV4-1; j_gene: TRBJ1-5; CDR3nt: TGCGTCAGCAGCCAAGTGATCGGGATGACTAGCAATCAGCCCCAGCATTTT; CDR3aa: CVSSQVIGMTSNQPQHF
abundance: .; d_gene: TRBD1; v_gene: TRBV29-1; j_gene: TRBJ2-1; CDR3nt: TGCAGCGCCGGTGAACAGGGGAGTGAGCAGTTCTTC; CDR3aa: CSAGEQGSEQFF
abundance: .; d_gene: TRBD1; v_gene: TRBV30; j_gene: TRBJ1-2; CDR3nt: TGTGCCGGGGGACAGGGGAGAATGGTGGGCTACACCTTC; CDR3aa: CAGGQGRMVGYTF
abundance: few; d_gene: TRBD2; v_gene: TRBV5-5; j_gene: TRBJ2-2; CDR3nt: TGTGCCAGCAGCTTTATAGCGGGAGAGTCCGGGGAGCTGTTTTTT; CDR3aa: CASSFIAGESGELFF
abundance: .; d_gene: .; v_gene: TRBV10-3; j_gene: TRBJ2-7; CDR3nt: TGTGCCATAGGACAGTCCTACGAGCAGTACTTC; CDR3aa: CAIGQSYEQYF
abundance: once; d_gene: TRBD2; v_gene: TRBV5-1; j_gene: TRBJ2-2; CDR3nt: TGCGCCAGCAGCCCCGGACTAGCGGGAGGCACCGGGGAGCTGTTTTTT; CDR3aa: CASSPGLAGGTGELFF
abundance: .; d_gene: .; v_gene: TRBV5-1; j_gene: TRBJ2-6; CDR3nt: TGCGCCAGCAGTGGGAAGGGGTCTGGGGCCAACGTCCTGACTTTC; CDR3aa: CASSGKGSGANVLTF
abundance: .; d_gene: TRBD1; v_gene: TRBV5-1; j_gene: TRBJ2-2; CDR3nt: TGCGCCAGCTTCCCGTCCGGACAGGGGGCAACCGGGGAGCTGTTTTTT; CDR3aa: CASFPSGQGATGELFF
abundance: .; d_gene: TRBD1; v_gene: TRBV30; j_gene: TRBJ2-3; CDR3nt: TGTGCCTGGAGTGTAGGGGGCGGAGGCACAGATACGCAGTATTTT; CDR3aa: CAWSVGGGGTDTQYF
abundance: once; d_gene: TRBD1; v_gene: TRBV18; j_gene: TRBJ1-1; CDR3nt: TGTGCCAGCTCACCGGGACAGGGCCGGACTGAAGCTTTCTTT; CDR3aa: CASSPGQGRTEAFF
abundance: .; d_gene: TRBD2; v_gene: TRBV4-1; j_gene: TRBJ2-7; CDR3nt: TGCGCCAGCAGCAAACTGACCTCGGGGGGAGAGCAGTACTTC; CDR3aa: CASSKLTSGGEQYF
abundance: .; d_gene: TRBD2; v_gene: TRBV15; j_gene: TRBJ2-7; CDR3nt: TGTGCCACCAGCAGCTTAAGACTAGCGGGTTCTCCAAGCTCCTACGAGCAGTACTTC; CDR3aa: CATSSLRLAGSPSSYEQYF
abundance: .; d_gene: .; v_gene: TRBV6-5; j_gene: TRBJ1-1; CDR3nt: TGTGCCAGCAGTGTGCTAGGGGCTGGTACTGAAGCTTTCTTT; CDR3aa: CASSVLGAGTEAFF
abundance: .; d_gene: .; v_gene: TRBV6-5; j_gene: TRBJ2-1; CDR3nt: TGTGCCAGCAAAGGTTCACTACTGAACAATGAGCAGTTCTTC; CDR3aa: CASKGSLLNNEQFF
abundance: few; d_gene: .; v_gene: TRBV2; j_gene: TRBJ2-1; CDR3nt: TGTGCCAGCACTGCGGCCCAAAGGCATGAGCAGTTCTTC; CDR3aa: CASTAAQRHEQFF
abundance: .; d_gene: .; v_gene: TRBV20-1; j_gene: TRBJ2-1; CDR3nt: TGCAGTCCAAATCAGGAAAATGAGCAGTTCTTC; CDR3aa: CSPNQENEQFF
abundance: .; d_gene: TRBD1; v_gene: TRBV5-1; j_gene: TRBJ2-5; CDR3nt: TGCGCCAGCGCCTGGACAGGGATGGAAGAGACCCAGTACTTC; CDR3aa: CASAWTGMEETQYF
abundance: .; d_gene: TRBD2; v_gene: TRBV5-4; j_gene: TRBJ2-5; CDR3nt: TGTGCCAGCAGCGCGGGGGGGCCAGGGGCATCCGAGACCCAGTACTTC; CDR3aa: CASSAGGPGASETQYF
abundance: .; d_gene: TRBD2; v_gene: TRBV2; j_gene: TRBJ2-1; CDR3nt: TGTGCCAGCAGTGAAGGGCGGCTAGCGGGGGACAATGAGCAGTTCTTC; CDR3aa: CASSEGRLAGDNEQFF
abundance: .; d_gene: TRBD1; v_gene: TRBV29-1; j_gene: TRBJ1-2; CDR3nt: TGCAGCGTTGAGGCTGGTGATGGGACAGGGTTTGGCTACACCTTC; CDR3aa: CSVEAGDGTGFGYTF
abundance: .; d_gene: .; v_gene: TRBV27; j_gene: TRBJ2-1; CDR3nt: TGTGCCAGCAGTTTAGGAGAGAATGAGCAGTTCTTC; CDR3aa: CASSLGENEQFF
abundance: few; d_gene: TRBD1; v_gene: TRBV19; j_gene: TRBJ1-1; CDR3nt: TGTGCCAGTAGTATTGGTCCCGGGGGACAGCAGGCTTTCTTT; CDR3aa: CASSIGPGGQQAFF
abundance: .; d_gene: .; v_gene: TRBV7-8; j_gene: TRBJ1-1; CDR3nt: TGTGCCAGCAGCTCTCTGACTGGGGCCACTGAAGCTTTCTTT; CDR3aa: CASSSLTGATEAFF
abundance: few; d_gene: TRBD2; v_gene: TRBV7-6; j_gene: TRBJ2-1; CDR3nt: TGTGCCAGCAGCTTAACTAGCGGGGGTTACAATGAGCAGTTCTTC; CDR3aa: CASSLTSGGYNEQFF
abundance: few; d_gene: .; v_gene: TRBV7-9; j_gene: TRBJ2-1; CDR3nt: TGTGCCAGCAGCTTAGCCGGACTACCGGACAATGAGCAGTTCTTC; CDR3aa: CASSLAGLPDNEQFF
abundance: .; d_gene: TRBD2; v_gene: TRBV14; j_gene: TRBJ2-3; CDR3nt: TGTGCCAGCAGCCGGAATAGCGGGAGTTCGGATACGCAGTATTTT; CDR3aa: CASSRNSGSSDTQYF
abundance: .; d_gene: .; v_gene: TRBV5-1; j_gene: TRBJ2-7; CDR3nt: TGCGCCAGCAGCGTGTCTAGCGTACAATACGAGCAGTACTTC; CDR3aa: CASSVSSVQYEQYF
abundance: .; d_gene: .; v_gene: TRBV6-5; j_gene: TRBJ2-5; CDR3nt: TGTGCCACCGCCCCGACAGAATTGCGGGAGACCCAGTACTTC; CDR3aa: CATAPTELRETQYF
abundance: .; d_gene: .; v_gene: TRBV20-1; j_gene: TRBJ1-1; CDR3nt: TGCAGTGCACACAGGGCGACTGAAGCTTTCTTT; CDR3aa: CSAHRATEAFF
abundance: .; d_gene: TRBD1; v_gene: TRBV2; j_gene: TRBJ1-2; CDR3nt: TGTGCCAGCAGTCCCCCAGGGGGGAGTATGGACTATGGCTACACCTTC; CDR3aa: CASSPPGGSMDYGYTF
abundance: once; d_gene: .; v_gene: TRBV30; j_gene: TRBJ2-7; CDR3nt: TGTGCCTGGAGTGTCGACGAGCAGTACTTC; CDR3aa: CAWSVDEQYF
abundance: few; d_gene: TRBD1; v_gene: TRBV19; j_gene: TRBJ1-1; CDR3nt: TGTGCCAGTAGTATCGACAGGGGGGAGAACACTGAAGCTTTCTTT; CDR3aa: CASSIDRGENTEAFF
abundance: once; d_gene: .; v_gene: TRBV2; j_gene: TRBJ1-1; CDR3nt: TGTGCCAGCAGGAAGCTCCCTACCTACACTGAAGCTTTCTTT; CDR3aa: CASRKLPTYTEAFF
abundance: .; d_gene: TRBD1; v_gene: TRBV7-2; j_gene: TRBJ1-2; CDR3nt: TGTGCCAGCAGCTTAAGGACAGGGGTAGACTATGGCTACACCTTC; CDR3aa: CASSLRTGVDYGYTF
abundance: .; d_gene: TRBD1; v_gene: TRBV5-1; j_gene: TRBJ2-7; CDR3nt: TGCGCCAGCAGCTTTTTAACAGGGGGCGACGAGCAGTACTTC; CDR3aa: CASSFLTGGDEQYF
abundance: .; d_gene: .; v_gene: TRBV2; j_gene: TRBJ2-1; CDR3nt: TGTGCCAGCAGACCCGAGGGTCCGCAGTTCTTC; CDR3aa: CASRPEGPQFF